Each of the 2 T cell receptor beta chains below was sequenced from the same sample in a study of blood T cell repertoires in COVID-19. Sequencing was performed with immunoSEQ multiplex PCR; in TCRdb, only in-frame clones are kept and a portion is missing. The table shows a few hundred thousand clones, with roughly 83% occurring only once. The sequencing input was peripheral blood. The receptors here all came from a man in his sixties who had recovered from COVID-19.

This clone came up a few times. The gene calls are TRBV24-1 and TRBJ1-4; TRBD1 matches 7 bases. CDR3 size: 15 residues. The V gene's germline CDR1 is KGHDR and CDR2 SFDVKD. The junction had 6 bases not matched to a gene; V was cut back by 5 bases and J by 4 bases. Written as DNA, the CDR3 is TGTGCCACCAGTGGACAGGGCTTTGATAATGAAAAACTGTTTTTT. Its translation: CATSGQGFDNEKLFF.

V and J are TRBV5-1 and TRBJ1-4; 9 bases map to TRBD1. With V trimmed by 2 bases and J by 2 bases, 10 bases remained unmatched. The CDR3 runs 18 residues. CDR1 and CDR2 (germline): SGHRS, YFSETQ. The CDR3 region is CASSFGDRALGTNEKLFF. CDR3 nucleotides: TGCGCCAGCAGCTTCGGGGACAGGGCCCTTGGTACTAATGAAAAACTGTTTTTT.